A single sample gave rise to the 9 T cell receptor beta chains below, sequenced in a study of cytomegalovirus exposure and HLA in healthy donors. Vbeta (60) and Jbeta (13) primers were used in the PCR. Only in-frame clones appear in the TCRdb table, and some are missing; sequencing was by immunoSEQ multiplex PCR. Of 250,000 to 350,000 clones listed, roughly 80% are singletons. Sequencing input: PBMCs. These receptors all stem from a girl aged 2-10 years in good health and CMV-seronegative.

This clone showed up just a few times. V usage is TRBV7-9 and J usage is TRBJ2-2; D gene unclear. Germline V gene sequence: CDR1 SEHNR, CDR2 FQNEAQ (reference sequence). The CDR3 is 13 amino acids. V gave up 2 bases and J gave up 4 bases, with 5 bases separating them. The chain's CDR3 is CASSLQFTGELFF. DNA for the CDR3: TGTGCCAGCAGCTTACAATTCACCGGGGAGCTGTTTTTT.

The CDR3 DNA is TGTGCTAGTGGCACCGGGGGGGTCCCACCGTTTATAGCCAAAAACATTCAGTACTTC. This sequence encodes CASGTGGVPPFIAKNIQYF. The rearrangement uses TRBV12-5 and TRBJ2-4; 8 positions match TRBD2. V shed 6 bases, J shed 0 bases, and the junction held 16 bases outside the gene matches. The CDR3 sequence is 19 residues long. The V gene's germline CDR1 is LGHNT and CDR2 FRNRAP.

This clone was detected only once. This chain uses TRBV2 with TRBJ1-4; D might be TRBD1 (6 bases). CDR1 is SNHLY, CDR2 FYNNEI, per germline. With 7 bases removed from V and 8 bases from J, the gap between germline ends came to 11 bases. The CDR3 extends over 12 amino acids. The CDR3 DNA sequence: TGTGCCAGCAAAGGGGGGGGAGAAAAACTGTTTTTT. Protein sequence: CASKGGGEKLFF. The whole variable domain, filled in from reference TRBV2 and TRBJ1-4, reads EPEVTQTPSHQVTQMGQEVILRCVPISNHLYFYWYRQILGQKVEFLVSFYNNEISEKSEIFDDQFSVERPDGSNFTLKIRSTKLEDSAMYFCASKGGGEKLFFGSGTQLSVL.

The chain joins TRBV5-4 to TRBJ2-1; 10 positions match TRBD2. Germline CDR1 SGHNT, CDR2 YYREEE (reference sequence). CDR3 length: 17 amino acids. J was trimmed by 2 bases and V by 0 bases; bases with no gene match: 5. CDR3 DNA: TGTGCCAGCAGCTTGGCACCGAGCGGGGGGGCCTACAATGAGCAGTTCTTC. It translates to CASSLAPSGGAYNEQFF.

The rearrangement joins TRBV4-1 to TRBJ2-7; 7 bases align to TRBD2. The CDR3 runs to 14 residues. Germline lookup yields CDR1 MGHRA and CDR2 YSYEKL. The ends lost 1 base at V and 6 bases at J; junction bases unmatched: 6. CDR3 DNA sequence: TGCGCCAGCAGCCAAGTTCGGGGGGTGGGCGAGCAGTACTTC. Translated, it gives CASSQVRGVGEQYF.

CDR3 sequence reads: CASSLGQSTDTQYF. DNA for the CDR3: TGTGCCAGCAGTTTAGGGCAGTCCACAGATACGCAGTATTTT. V and J are TRBV28 and TRBJ2-3; D gene uncertain. V was trimmed by 2 bases and J by 2 bases, leaving 8 bases between them. This CDR3 has 14 residues. From germline, CDR1 is MDHEN and CDR2 SYDVKM.

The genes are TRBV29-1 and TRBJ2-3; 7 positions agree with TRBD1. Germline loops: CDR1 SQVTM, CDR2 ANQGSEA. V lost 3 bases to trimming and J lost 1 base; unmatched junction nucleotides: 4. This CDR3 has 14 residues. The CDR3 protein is CSVDKGAGTDTQYF. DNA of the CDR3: TGCAGCGTTGACAAGGGGGCCGGCACAGATACGCAGTATTTT.

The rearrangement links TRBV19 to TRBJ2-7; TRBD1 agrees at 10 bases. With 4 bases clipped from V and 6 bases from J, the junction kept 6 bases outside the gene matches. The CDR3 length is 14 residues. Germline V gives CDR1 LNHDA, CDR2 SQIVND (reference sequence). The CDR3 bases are TGTGCCAGTAGTAGCCGACAGGGGGCAGGCGAGCAGTACTTC. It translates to CASSSRQGAGEQYF. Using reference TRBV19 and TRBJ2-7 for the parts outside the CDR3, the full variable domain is DGGITQSPKYLFRKEGQNVTLSCEQNLNHDAMYWYRQDPGQGLRLIYYSQIVNDFQKGDIAEGYSVSREKKESFPLTVTSAQKNPTAFYLCASSSRQGAGEQYFGPGTRLTVT.

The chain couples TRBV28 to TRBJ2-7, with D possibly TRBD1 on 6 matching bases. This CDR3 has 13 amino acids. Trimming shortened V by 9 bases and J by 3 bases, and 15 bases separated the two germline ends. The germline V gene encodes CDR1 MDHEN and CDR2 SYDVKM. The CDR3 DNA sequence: TGTGCCAGTACCTCGGGACAATACTACGAGCAGTACTTC. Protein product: CASTSGQYYEQYF.